The present T cell receptor beta chain was sequenced within a study of blood T cell repertoires in COVID-19. The overall study: Some COVID-19 samples were acute and others convalescent; all came from the United States, Italy and Spain. Sample material is recorded as cDNA or gDNA derived from T cells, B-cell-depleted T cells, or PBMCs.

Recruits, aged roughly 18 to 89 years, lived in 24 US areas. As originally analysed: By means of reference gene primer amplification, nucleated cell counts were estimated. Data came from immunoSEQ multiplex PCR; TCRdb stores just in-frame clones and leaves some out. The DNA gave D and trimming, while V, J and clone size come from that table. The data show 300,000 or so clones, about nine tenths seen once. This TCR was sampled from a woman aged 25 to 39 who had recovered from COVID-19. The sequenced sample consisted of PBMCs or T cells enriched from blood (not recorded which).

The CDR3 bases are TGCGCCAGCAGCCAAGGTGGCAGATTCACCGGGGAGCTGTTTTTT. Amino acids: CASSQGGRFTGELFF. The J gene is TRBJ2-2, the V gene TRBV4-1; no clear D. Germline V gene sequence: CDR1 MGHRA, CDR2 YSYEKL. The CDR3 is 15 residues long. V lost 1 base, J lost 4 bases, and 10 bases lay in between.